Below, 25 T cell receptor beta chains from the same sample are listed, as sequenced in a study of T cells in Graves' hyperthyroidism and ophthalmopathy. TCR beta CDR3 region amplification was performed from RNA transcripts. Primed by the HTBI set, a first-round RT-PCR was run on the TCR CDR3. Each CDR3 protein gets one entry after TCRdb re-called the multiplex PCR reads with MiXCR. Altogether 530,000 or so distinct CDR3 sequences are present, 46% being singletons, with the ten largest covering about 7.8%. The specimen sequenced was peripheral blood or thyroid tissue (not recorded which). The origin of the receptors is a woman aged 18-29 years with Graves' hyperthyroidism.

This clonotype has ten or more counts. This chain joins TRBV20-1 and TRBJ1-3; D not resolved. The germline V and J ends were trimmed by 0 bases and 0 bases, with 9 bases remaining between them. This CDR3 spans 15 amino acids. CDR1 and CDR2 from the germline V gene are DFQATT and SNEGSKA (reference sequence). The CDR3 reads CSARDPGLSGNTIYF. The CDR3 DNA sequence: TGCAGTGCTAGAGATCCGGGCCTCTCTGGAAACACCATATATTTT.

The chain carries TRBV7-2 and TRBJ2-2; 7 nucleotides align to TRBD2. After removal of 5 bases from V and 8 bases from J, the junction contained 8 bases not matched to a gene. CDR1 and CDR2 (germline): SGHTA, FQGNSA. CDR3 length: 14 residues. The CDR3 DNA reads TGTGCCAGCAGCCAGAACGCGGGAGAAGGGGAGCTGTTTTTT. Amino acids: CASSQNAGEGELFF.

Of note for this clonotype: A much larger clone lies one base from this, so it may be a read error. This chain joins TRBV4-1 and TRBJ1-1; D gene uncertain. The V gene lost 1 base and the J gene lost 3 bases, with 6 bases spanning the gap. This CDR3 region has 13 residues. Germline V gives CDR1 MGHRA, CDR2 YSYEKL. CDR3 residues: CASSQVYHTEAFF. The CDR3 nucleotides are TGCGCCAGCAGCCAAGTATATCACACTGAAGCTTTCTTT.

As regards this clonotype: A read error may be the cause here, since a much bigger clone is one base away. The genes are TRBV9 and TRBJ1-4; no definite D call. Trimming pared 0 bases from V and 6 bases from J, leaving 12 bases between. The CDR3 has 15 amino acids. The germline CDR1 and CDR2 sequences are SGDLS and YYNGEE. CDR3 nucleotide sequence: TGTGCCAGCAGCGTAGGCGGCAGCCAGGATGAAAAACTGTTTTTT. This gives the protein CASSVGGSQDEKLFF.

This clonotype was recorded many times. This chain joins TRBV12-3 or TRBV12-4 and TRBJ2-5; D unresolved. The CDR3 totals 12 residues. Trimming shortened V by 2 bases and J by 9 bases, and 10 bases separated the two germline ends. CDR3 sequence: CASSLRPSAQYF. The CDR3 DNA sequence: TGTGCCAGCAGTTTAAGGCCCTCAGCCCAGTACTTC.

Note on this clonotype: A much more abundant neighbour one base away suggests this may be a read error. The V gene is TRBV5-1, the J gene TRBJ1-2; 10 positions agree with TRBD1. The CDR3 contains 14 residues. Germline V gives CDR1 SGHRS, CDR2 YFSETQ. The chain's CDR3 is CVSTPGQGFDGYTF. The CDR3, as DNA: TGCGTCAGCACGCCGGGACAGGGGTTCGATGGCTACACCTTC.

The CDR3 bases are TGTGCCAGCAGTAAGATAGCGGGAGGAGTCGAGCAGTACTTC. Translated, it gives CASSKIAGGVEQYF. V gene TRBV7-9 combines with J gene TRBJ2-7, with 10 bases matching TRBD2. Germline V gene data show CDR1 as SEHNR and CDR2 as FQNEAQ (reference sequence). The junction had 8 bases not matched to a gene; V was cut back by 6 bases and J by 6 bases. CDR3 length equals 14 residues.

This chain uses TRBV2 with TRBJ1-5; TRBD1 is a possible D gene (5 bases). The CDR3 is made up of 14 amino acids. CDR1 and CDR2 from the germline V gene are SNHLY and FYNNEI. The V end lost 4 bases, the J end lost 5 bases, and 12 bases lay between the germline ends. Here the CDR3 reads CASSGGREDQPQHF. DNA for the CDR3: TGTGCCAGCAGTGGAGGCAGGGAGGATCAGCCCCAGCATTTT.

The chain recombines TRBV13 with TRBJ1-6, with 10 bases identical to TRBD1. Germline V gives CDR1 PRHDT, CDR2 FYEKMQ (reference sequence). J was trimmed by 9 bases and V by 5 bases; bases with no gene match: 7. The CDR3 has 15 amino acids. The CDR3 protein is CASSNRDRGTSPLHF. CDR3 DNA: TGTGCCAGCAGCAACCGGGACAGGGGCACTTCACCCCTCCACTTT.

Notes on this clonotype: This sequence may be a read error, since a much larger clone differs from it by one base. The V gene is TRBV4-3, the J gene TRBJ2-7; D ambiguous. V lost 2 bases to trimming and J lost 2 bases, with 13 bases between them. The CDR3 extends over 15 amino acids. CDR1 and CDR2 from the germline V gene are LGHNA and YSLEER. The CDR3 reads CASSQNERAAYEQYF. The CDR3 DNA sequence: TGCGCCAGCAGCCAAAACGAAAGGGCAGCCTACGAGCAGTACTTC.

There are a few counts of this clonotype. This chain links TRBV12-3 or TRBV12-4 with TRBJ2-2; D is perhaps TRBD1 (6 bases). CDR3 size: 14 residues. The V end lost 6 bases, the J end lost 1 base, and 9 bases lay between the germline ends. The chain's CDR3 is CASRGQRNTGELFF. The DNA of the CDR3 is TGTGCCAGCAGGGGACAACGGAACACCGGGGAGCTGTTTTTT.

This clonotype appeared many times. This sequence joins TRBV5-1 and TRBJ1-6; the match to TRBD1 covers 7 bases. The CDR3 consists of 16 residues. Germline V gives CDR1 SGHRS, CDR2 YFSETQ. Unmatched junction bases numbered 6, after V lost 2 bases and J lost 4 bases. CDR3 sequence (DNA): TGCGCCAGCAGCTTCACCGGGACAGAGTATAATTCACCCCTCCACTTT. This encodes CASSFTGTEYNSPLHF.

This clonotype was recorded at least ten times. The CDR3 sequence is CATSDRTTGDYGYTF. As DNA, the CDR3 is TGTGCCACCAGTGATCGAACGACAGGGGACTATGGCTACACCTTC. The V gene is TRBV24-1, the J gene TRBJ1-2, with 8 bases matching TRBD1. The CDR3 totals 15 residues. The V gene end was trimmed by 3 bases and the J gene end by 3 bases; junction bases not matched to a gene: 5. Germline assignment: CDR1 KGHDR and CDR2 SFDVKD.

CDR3 region: CASSRPGLAGNEQFF. In nucleotides, the CDR3 is TGTGCCAGCAGCCGACCGGGACTAGCTGGCAATGAGCAGTTCTTC. V is TRBV7-6 and J is TRBJ2-1; TRBD2 matches at 9 bases. Trimming cost V 5 bases and J 6 bases; bases outside gene matches: 8. From germline, CDR1 is SGHVS and CDR2 FNYEAQ. This CDR3 region has 15 residues.

V usage is TRBV14 and J usage is TRBJ2-1, with 10 nucleotides matching TRBD1. Germline values: CDR1 SGHDN, CDR2 FVKESK. The CDR3 is 12 amino acids. Trimming cost V 10 bases and J 10 bases; bases outside gene matches: 7. The CDR3 DNA is TGTGCCATCAGTGTGACAGGGGGCGAGCAGTTCTTC. The encoded protein is CAISVTGGEQFF.

Of note for this clonotype: This may come from a read error, since a much larger clone is one base off. The V call is TRBV20-1, the J call TRBJ2-7; 9 nucleotides align to TRBD2. Germline V gives CDR1 DFQATT, CDR2 SNEGSKA (reference sequence). The CDR3 consists of 15 residues. The chain's CDR3 is CSASWASGVSYGQYF. DNA for the CDR3: TGCAGTGCTAGCTGGGCTAGCGGGGTCTCCTACGGGCAGTACTTC.

This rearrangement joins TRBV19 to TRBJ2-2; 9 nucleotides align to TRBD1. Per the germline V gene, CDR1 is LNHDA and CDR2 is SQIVND (reference sequence). Trimming took 5 bases from V and 11 from J; bases not matched to a gene: 9. The CDR3 is 14 amino acids. CDR3 DNA: TGTGCCAGTAGTTTCCGGGACAGGGCGGGAGAGCTGTTTTTT. As protein: CASSFRDRAGELFF.

The chain carries TRBV19 and TRBJ1-1; weak D call: TRBD1 (5 bases). From germline, CDR1 is LNHDA and CDR2 SQIVND (reference sequence). This CDR3 is 14 amino acids long. Trimming stripped 7 bases from V and 7 bases from J, with 19 bases between. CDR3 sequence reads: CASTPRAIRGEAFF. In DNA, the CDR3 is TGTGCCAGTACCCCCAGGGCGATAAGGGGTGAAGCTTTCTTT. The entire variable domain, with the rest obtained from reference TRBV19 and TRBJ1-1, is as follows: DGGITQSPKYLFRKEGQNVTLSCEQNLNHDAMYWYRQDPGQGLRLIYYSQIVNDFQKGDIAEGYSVSREKKESFPLTVTSAQKNPTAFYLCASTPRAIRGEAFFGQGTRLTVV.

This clonotype was found many times. The chain has TRBV20-1 and TRBJ2-7; either TRBD1 or TRBD2 may fit D (5 bases each). The CDR3 extends over 17 amino acids. Germline CDR1 and CDR2: DFQATT and SNEGSKA (reference sequence). V dropped 4 bases and J dropped 2 bases, with 24 bases sitting between them. The chain's CDR3 is CSAKRGDGGGWPYEQYF. The CDR3 nucleotides read TGCAGTGCTAAGAGAGGGGATGGGGGTGGATGGCCCTACGAGCAGTACTTC.

The chain links TRBV19 to TRBJ2-3; no clear D gene. This CDR3 contains 14 residues. CDR1 is LNHDA and CDR2 is SQIVND in the germline V gene (reference sequence). V was pared by 7 bases and J by 2 bases, with 13 bases between. CDR3 loop: CASKGFAVTDTQYF. The CDR3 DNA sequence: TGTGCCAGTAAAGGCTTCGCGGTCACAGATACGCAGTATTTT. The full variable domain, in which reference TRBV19 and TRBJ2-3 provide the parts outside the CDR3, is DGGITQSPKYLFRKEGQNVTLSCEQNLNHDAMYWYRQDPGQGLRLIYYSQIVNDFQKGDIAEGYSVSREKKESFPLTVTSAQKNPTAFYLCASKGFAVTDTQYFGPGTRLTVL.

Comment on this clonotype: An end of the junction does not agree with germline; a read error may underlie this. V usage is TRBV7-8 and J usage is TRBJ2-2; 9 bases match TRBD1. This CDR3 has 16 amino acids. CDR1 and CDR2 from the germline V gene are SGHVS and FQNEAQ. CDR3 sequence reads: CASGIHPGQGTGELFF. In nucleotides, the CDR3 is TGCGCCAGCGGCATACATCCGGGACAGGGTACCGGGGAGCTGTTTTTT.

There are a few counts of this clonotype. The rearrangement links TRBV20-1 to TRBJ2-7; no clear D. The end of the DNA is better explained by TRBJ2-1, so the J call may be wrong. Germline V CDR1 and CDR2: DFQATT, SNEGSKA (reference sequence). This CDR3 spans 14 amino acids. In DNA form, the CDR3 reads TGCAGTGCTAGAGGAGGTACAGCGCGCAATGAGCAGTTCTTC. It encodes CSARGGTARNEQFF.

Here the CDR3 DNA reads TGCGCCAGCAGCTTGGAGACTAGCGCTGGAGATACGCAGTATTTT. Translated, it gives CASSLETSAGDTQYF. V is TRBV5-1 and J is TRBJ2-3, with 8 bases that match TRBD2. The CDR3 is 15 amino acids. Trimming cost V 0 bases and J 5 bases; bases outside gene matches: 5. Germline V CDR1 and CDR2: SGHRS, YFSETQ.

This chain joins TRBV7-9 and TRBJ2-5, with TRBD1 matching over 10 bases. The CDR3 has 18 residues. V lost 1 base, J lost 4 bases, and 12 bases stayed unmatched. From germline, CDR1 is SEHNR and CDR2 FQNEAQ (reference sequence). The DNA of the CDR3 is TGTGCCAGCAGCTTAGTCTCGGGACAGGGGCTTCGGGGAGAGACCCAGTACTTC. It encodes CASSLVSGQGLRGETQYF.

This clonotype has ten or more counts. The chain carries TRBV7-2 and TRBJ2-5; 11 nucleotides agree with TRBD2. Trimming removed 5 bases from V and 5 bases from J; junction bases left unmatched: 10. Germline assignment: CDR1 SGHTA and CDR2 FQGNSA. CDR3 size: 16 residues. CDR3 amino acids: CASSRSTSGSSETQYF. The DNA for the CDR3 is TGTGCCAGCAGCAGATCTACTAGCGGGAGTTCGGAGACCCAGTACTTC.